This T cell receptor beta chain was captured by sequencing in a study of Ad26.COV2.S vaccination and SARS-CoV-2 variants. Study information: Into the muscle, Ad26.COV2.S was dosed once or twice, 56 days apart. General study findings and limits: TCR breadth and depth analyses may have underestimated total T cell responses.

Treatment here: approximately 18 received Ad26.COV2.S at low or high dose, single or two shots; roughly 5 received placebo; per-sample allocation not given. All samples were drawn on day 63, counting from the first vaccine or placebo injection. The data were produced by immunoSEQ multiplex PCR, yet TCRdb's version contains in-frame clones alone and is incomplete. This sample has around 320,000 clones; around 85% occur once, and the top ten carry 2% to 2.5%. A note on this clone: The antigen is not known.

Germline CDR1 reads SQVTM; CDR2 reads ANQGSEA. Trimming removed 0 bases at V and 9 bases at J, with 11 bases between. The CDR3 is 12 amino acids. This chain connects TRBV29-1 to TRBJ1-2; D unresolved. The sequence was obtained from a person between 18 and 60 years old who received the Ad26.COV2.S COVID-19 vaccine or a placebo. Sequencing was performed on peripheral blood, taken in a trial of Ad26.COV2.S vaccine versus placebo. The CDR3 loop is CSVEESLSCYTF. CDR3 coding DNA: TGCAGCGTTGAAGAATCACTTTCGTGCTACACCTTC.